This TCR beta chain is from a study of T-cell reconstitution after alpha-beta-depleted transplantation in children. It was with unique molecular identifiers that the TCRbeta library was prepared. TCRdb processed the PCR reads anew with MiXCR; each CDR3 protein has one entry. The data show a few hundred thousand distinct CDR3 sequences, 20% to 30% seen once. The CDR3 length is 15 residues. The trim removed 0 bases at V and 7 bases at J, leaving 10 bases unmatched. The germline CDR1 and CDR2 sequences are SGHRS and YFSETQ. The chain recombines TRBV5-1 with TRBJ2-7; TRBD2 agrees at 7 bases. The clonotype comes from a male patient aged 10-17 years who had a stem cell transplant for acute lymphoblastic leukemia, so the T cells may come from the graft donor. Sequencing was performed on PBMCs, mostly from graft donor cells, taken 180 days after TCRalphabeta/CD19-depleted stem cell transplant. The CDR3, as DNA: TGCGCCAGCAGCTTGGCCGGGAGGTACCTGCGGGAGCAGTACTTC. Translated: CASSLAGRYLREQYF.